Sequencing of this TCR beta chain was carried out in a study of regulatory T cells in long-lasting Graves disease. Overall study: By definition, persistent Graves' disease involved antithyroid drugs for over 5 years alongside positive TSH receptor antibodies.

As to time point: persistent/refractory GD, antithyroid drugs over 5 years with positive TRAb. Extracted RNA from PBMCs served as the source of the TCR library. V was clipped by 5 bases and J by 7 bases; unmatched bases: 5. This CDR3 has 13 residues. This clonotype occurred many times. The TCR beta library used iRepertoire HTBI primers with Arm-PCR amplification of CDR3. TCRdb re-analysed the multiplex PCR reads in MiXCR, keeping a single row per CDR3 protein. This table holds about 470,000 distinct CDR3 sequences, 20% to 25% found once. Sequenced material: peripheral blood mononuclear cells (PBMCs), taken when the disease was refractory, from a patient treated with antithyroid drugs. The V call is TRBV12-3 or TRBV12-4, the J call TRBJ1-2; 9 bases match TRBD1. The receptor was derived from a female donor with Graves disease. The CDR3 DNA is TGTGCCAGCAGTCCCGGGACAGGGTTTGGCTACACCTTC. It encodes CASSPGTGFGYTF.